This T cell receptor beta chain came from a study of siplizumab effects on memory and regulatory T cells (dated by TCRdb to about 2019). Describing the broader study: The effect of the anti-CD2 antibody siplizumab on alloreactive T-cell subsets was examined in allogeneic mixed lymphocyte reactions constructed from human PBMCs.

CDR1 and CDR2 (LGHNA, YNFKEQ) derive from the germline V gene. Here V drops 0 bases and J drops 4 bases, and the junction holds 12 bases not matched to any gene. From cysteine to phenylalanine, the CDR3 is 19 amino acids long. Just the 57-base CDR3 DNA is kept, in frame starting at base 1. What the authors observed across the whole study: Among mappable alloreactive CD4+ clones, the Treg-derived fraction averaged about 70% with siplizumab versus about 27% in control reactions. Unstimulated naive T cells appeared to be more diverse than memory T cells, and naive cells seemed to make a substantial contribution to the alloresponse. For roughly 80-97% of proliferating CD4+ or CD8+ clones, no naive or memory phenotype could be assigned. No functional confirmation was obtained for the suppressive function of proliferating Tregs from siplizumab cultures. The cumulative frequency of alloreactive sequences traceable to unstimulated CD4+ memory T cells was significantly reduced by siplizumab. Because sequences at frequencies below about 10^-5 were poorly captured, only a minor fraction of alloreactive clones could be mapped back to unstimulated subsets.

TCRbeta CDR3 sequencing was performed on sorted unstimulated T cells and on proliferating T cells recovered from mixed lymphocyte reactions. Fresh whole blood from ten HLA-typed healthy donors was used as the source from which PBMCs were isolated. To map where alloreactive clones came from, unstimulated CD4+ non-regulatory T cells were FACS-sorted. On this clone itself: Its binding antigen is unknown. No quality values exist for individual bases; no much larger clone is one base distant.

Library preparation employed the immunoSEQ multiplex PCR assay. Each sample had some 94,000 TCR templates assayed by the deep sequencing platform. Genomic DNA extracted from sorted T cells was used for TCRbeta CDR3 sequencing. Under the source paper's analysis protocol: The R programming language was used for clonal analysis of the TCRbeta CDR3 data. Comparing unstimulated samples against CFSE-low samples taken after the reaction was how alloreactive CD4+ and CD8+ clones were defined. Regulatory or non-regulatory origin was assigned to alloreactive CD4+ clones by matching of sequences to sorted unstimulated Treg and non-Treg repertoires. TCRdb holds this immuneACCESS table with in-frame rearrangements only. Some clones are missing; in checked studies, unresolved V genes explain under half, and the rest has no known cause. V and J calls and clone size are those listed in that table; D and trimming were worked out from the DNA. Here the sample has about 120,000 clones; 94% occur a single time. The top ten clones comprise roughly 1.5% of the sample.

This sequence uses TRBV4-2 and TRBJ2-3, and 11 junctional nucleotides match TRBD2. Source material: non-Treg CD4+ T cells sorted from blood. The cell subset or site label on this specimen signifies: FACS-sorted unstimulated CD4+ non-regulatory T cells. This sequence was found in a human donor in good health. The CDR3 reads as follows: CASSQEGAILAGAPDTQYF. In nucleotide form, the sequence is TGTGCCAGCAGCCAAGAAGGGGCCATACTAGCGGGAGCGCCAGATACGCAGTATTTT.